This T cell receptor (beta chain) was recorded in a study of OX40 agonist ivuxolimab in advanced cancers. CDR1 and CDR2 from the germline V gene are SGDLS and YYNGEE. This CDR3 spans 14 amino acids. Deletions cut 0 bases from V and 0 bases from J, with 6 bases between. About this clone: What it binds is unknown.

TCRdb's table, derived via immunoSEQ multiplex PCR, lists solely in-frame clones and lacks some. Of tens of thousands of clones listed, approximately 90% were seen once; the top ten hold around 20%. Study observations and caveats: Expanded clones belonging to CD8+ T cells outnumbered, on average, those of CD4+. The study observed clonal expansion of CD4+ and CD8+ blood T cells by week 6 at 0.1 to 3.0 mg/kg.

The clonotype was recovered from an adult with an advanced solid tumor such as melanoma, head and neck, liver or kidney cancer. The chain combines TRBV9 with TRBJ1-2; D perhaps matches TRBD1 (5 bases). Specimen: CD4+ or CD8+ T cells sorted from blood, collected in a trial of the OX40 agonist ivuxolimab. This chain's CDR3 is CASSVGTSNYGYTF. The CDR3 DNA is TGTGCCAGCAGCGTAGGGACATCTAACTATGGCTACACCTTC.